The 27 T cell receptor beta chains in this list originate from one sample, sequenced in a study of blood T cell repertoires in COVID-19. Here immunoSEQ multiplex PCR was the method, and the copy in TCRdb shows in-frame clones only, minus some. Of approximately 50,000 clones listed, 79% are singletons. Sequenced material: peripheral blood. The receptor source for this set is a man in his 70s with acute or convalescent COVID-19.

The chain recombines TRBV19 with TRBJ2-3; 9 bases map to TRBD1. This CDR3 spans 15 amino acids. The V and J ends lost 7 bases and 5 bases, in that order; junction bases with no gene match: 10. Germline V CDR1 and CDR2: LNHDA, SQIVND (reference sequence). Here the CDR3 reads CASTTSGTGRDTQYF. In nucleotides, the CDR3 is TGTGCCAGTACCACATCCGGGACAGGGAGAGATACGCAGTATTTT.

This chain connects TRBV15 to TRBJ2-7, with 10 bases fitting TRBD1. From germline, CDR1 is LNHNV and CDR2 YYDKDF (reference sequence). There are 14 residues in the CDR3. The V segment lost 5 bases and the J segment 4 bases; nucleotides outside the gene matches: 5. This chain's CDR3 is CATSPGQGRYEQYF. DNA for the CDR3: TGTGCCACCAGCCCGGGACAGGGGAGGTACGAGCAGTACTTC.

CDR3 coding DNA: TGTGCCAGCAGTTCCGGGACAGGTCCAGGTAGAGAGCAGTACTTC. Its translation is CASSSGTGPGREQYF. The chain joins TRBV27 to TRBJ2-7, with TRBD1 matching 8 bases. CDR3 length: 15 residues. Germline V gives CDR1 MNHEY, CDR2 SMNVEV (reference sequence). V shed 4 bases and J 7 bases; nucleotides not matched to a gene: 12.

About this clone itself: Other DNA sequences in the sample encode the same CDR3. V usage is TRBV4-1 and J usage is TRBJ2-1, with D possibly being TRBD2 (5 bases). Germline-derived CDR1 and CDR2 are MGHRA and YSYEKL. The ends were cut back, 3 bases at V and 4 bases at J, with 7 bases in the middle. CDR3 length equals 13 residues. The CDR3 nucleotides are TGCGCCAGCAGCCAGGACTCATACAATGAGCAGTTCTTC. Residues: CASSQDSYNEQFF.

This rearrangement joins TRBV25-1 to TRBJ2-7, with 9 bases matching TRBD1. Per germline, CDR1 MGHDK and CDR2 SYGVNS. The length of the CDR3 is 14 residues. V lost 7 bases and J lost 2; bases outside the gene matches: 6. The CDR3 protein is CASIPGQGPYEQYF. CDR3 bases: TGTGCCAGCATCCCGGGACAGGGACCCTACGAGCAGTACTTC.

This clone was found once. This rearrangement joins TRBV6-5 to TRBJ1-3; D not certain. The V end was cut by 6 bases, the J end by 2 bases, with 11 bases between. The germline gives CDR1 MNHEY, CDR2 SVGAGI. The CDR3 is 14 amino acids. CDR3 DNA sequence: TGTGCCAGCAGCTTCGACTCAGCTGGAAACACCATATATTTT. It is translated as CASSFDSAGNTIYF.

The J gene is TRBJ2-2, the V gene TRBV11-2; 7 nucleotides agree with TRBD2. V lost 5 bases and J lost 6; bases outside the gene matches: 12. The CDR3 runs 16 residues. Germline-derived CDR1 and CDR2 are SGHAT and FQNNGV. The CDR3 bases are TGTGCCAGCAGCGTAAGCCCGACGGGGGGTCCCGGGGAGCTGTTTTTT. The encoded protein is CASSVSPTGGPGELFF.

The chain employs TRBV19 and TRBJ1-1; possible D gene TRBD1, 5 bases. This CDR3 contains 14 residues. V dropped 1 base and J dropped 5 bases, with 11 bases sitting between them. Germline V gene data show CDR1 as LNHDA and CDR2 as SQIVND (reference sequence). The chain's CDR3 is CASSIGGSETEAFF. The CDR3 DNA reads as TGTGCCAGTAGTATAGGGGGCAGCGAGACTGAAGCTTTCTTT.

V and J are TRBV30 and TRBJ1-1; no reliable D call. The CDR3 contains 12 residues. The V end was cut by 1 base, the J end by 0 bases, with 3 bases between. Germline CDR1 reads GTSNPN; CDR2 reads SVGIG (reference sequence). The CDR3 bases are TGTGCCTGGAGTGGTATGAACACTGAAGCTTTCTTT. Translated, it gives CAWSGMNTEAFF.

The chain is built from TRBV5-1 and TRBJ2-4, with TRBD2 matching over 13 bases. The length of the CDR3 is 17 residues. V lost 0 bases, J lost 5 bases, and 5 bases stayed unmatched. The germline CDR1 and CDR2 sequences are SGHRS and YFSETQ. The CDR3 sequence: CASSLGLGLAGQNIQYF. Here the CDR3 DNA reads TGCGCCAGCAGCTTGGGATTGGGACTAGCGGGGCAAAACATTCAGTACTTC.

The chain combines TRBV18 with TRBJ2-3; 14 positions agree with TRBD2. The CDR3 spans 18 residues. V lost 3 bases to trimming and J lost 5 bases; unmatched junction nucleotides: 10. Germline V gene sequence: CDR1 KGHSH, CDR2 LQKENI. Written as DNA, the CDR3 is TGTGCCAGCTCACCCCCGACTAGCGGGGGGGCAGGTGGAGATACGCAGTATTTT. This translates into CASSPPTSGGAGGDTQYF. The entire variable domain, with the rest obtained from reference TRBV18 and TRBJ2-3, is as follows: NAGVMQNPRHLVRRRGQEARLRCSPMKGHSHVYWYRQLPEEGLKFMVYLQKENIIDESGMPKERFSAEFPKEGPSILRIQQVVRGDSAAYFCASSPPTSGGAGGDTQYFGPGTRLTVL.

This clone has a handful of counts. The rearrangement links TRBV29-1 to TRBJ1-5; 10 bases line up with TRBD1. Germline V lookup: CDR1 SQVTM, CDR2 ANQGSEA. V dropped 7 bases and J dropped 5; count of bases not matched to a gene: 5. This CDR3 is built from 13 residues. Here the CDR3 DNA reads TGCAGCGCCGGGACAGGGGATGATCAGCCCCAGCATTTT. It codes for CSAGTGDDQPQHF.

This clone was detected only a few times. The chain recombines TRBV24-1 with TRBJ2-7; D possibly corresponds to TRBD1 (5 bases). Trimming pared 1 base from V and 2 bases from J, leaving 8 bases between. Looked up from germline, CDR1 is KGHDR and CDR2 is SFDVKD. CDR3 length: 14 residues. The DNA of the CDR3 is TGTGCCACCAGTGATTTAAGGGGTCCCTACGAGCAGTACTTC. This translates into CATSDLRGPYEQYF.

The gene calls are TRBV2 and TRBJ2-3; TRBD2 aligns across 12 bases. The CDR3 covers 15 residues. Germline CDR1 and CDR2: SNHLY and FYNNEI. Trimming removed 5 bases from V and 4 bases from J; junction bases left unmatched: 4. The CDR3 is CASSRLAGAADTQYF. CDR3 in DNA: TGTGCCAGCAGTCGACTAGCGGGAGCGGCAGATACGCAGTATTTT.

The chain combines TRBV7-3 with TRBJ2-2; TRBD2 aligns across 14 bases. The germline V gene encodes CDR1 SGHTA and CDR2 FQGTGA. J lost 5 bases, V lost 5 bases, and 10 bases had no gene match. The CDR3 is made up of 18 amino acids. The DNA of the CDR3 is TGTGCCAGCAGCCTCGCCGGGACTAGCGGGAGAGGGACCGGGGAGCTGTTTTTT. Translating gives CASSLAGTSGRGTGELFF.

J is TRBJ1-4 and V is TRBV7-2; maybe TRBD1 (6 bases). This CDR3 region has 15 residues. CDR1 is SGHTA, CDR2 FQGNSA, per germline. Trimming shortened V by 5 bases and J by 4 bases, and 14 bases separated the two germline ends. For the CDR3, the DNA is TGTGCCAGCAGCGTACAGGGAAGCCATAATGAAAAACTGTTTTTT. Encoded protein: CASSVQGSHNEKLFF.

This clone was found many times. The rearrangement uses TRBV12-5 and TRBJ2-1; weak D call: TRBD1 (6 bases). The CDR3 extends over 17 amino acids. Trimming left V 0 bases short and J 7 bases short, with 19 bases between. CDR1 is LGHNT and CDR2 is FRNRAP in the germline V gene. CDR3: CASGLVGFRDNKNEQFF. The CDR3, as DNA: TGTGCTAGTGGTTTGGTAGGGTTTAGGGACAACAAAAATGAGCAGTTCTTC. Combining the CDR3 with reference TRBV12-5 and TRBJ2-1 gives the whole variable domain DARVTQTPRHKVTEMGQEVTMRCQPILGHNTVFWYRQTMMQGLELLAYFRNRAPLDDSGMPKDRFSAEMPDATLATLKIQPSEPRDSAVYFCASGLVGFRDNKNEQFFGPGTRLTVL.

This chain links TRBV19 with TRBJ2-5; perhaps TRBD1 as D (5 bases). Trimming took 5 bases from V and 3 from J, leaving 13 bases between them. CDR3 length: 14 residues. Germline CDR1 and CDR2: LNHDA and SQIVND (reference sequence). In DNA, the CDR3 is TGTGCCAGTAGTCAGGCCAGGGTAAAAGAGACCCAGTACTTC. Its protein is CASSQARVKETQYF.

With regard to this clone: The same CDR3 also results from other DNA sequences found in this sample. This chain joins TRBV18 and TRBJ1-1; D may be TRBD1 (5 bases). The CDR3 consists of 13 residues. The germline gives CDR1 KGHSH, CDR2 LQKENI. The ends were cut back, 3 bases at V and 2 bases at J, with 7 bases in the middle. CDR3: CASSPTVNTEAFF. The CDR3 DNA reads TGTGCCAGCTCACCGACAGTAAACACTGAAGCTTTCTTT.

This rearrangement joins TRBV4-3 to TRBJ2-3; D may be TRBD2 (6 bases). CDR3 length equals 13 residues. The V end was cut by 4 bases, the J end by 5 bases, with 10 bases between. CDR1 is LGHNA and CDR2 is YSLEER in the germline V gene. The CDR3 DNA is TGCGCCAGCAGCCCCCCAGCGGGAGATACGCAGTATTTT. It specifies CASSPPAGDTQYF.

V and J are TRBV9 and TRBJ2-1; 8 positions agree with TRBD2. The junction had 4 bases not matched to a gene; V was cut back by 2 bases and J by 0 bases. Germline values: CDR1 SGDLS, CDR2 YYNGEE. CDR3 length: 16 residues. CDR3 residues: CASSVIAGFSYNEQFF. CDR3 in DNA: TGTGCCAGCAGCGTGATAGCGGGGTTCTCCTACAATGAGCAGTTCTTC. The full variable domain, with the rest looked up from reference TRBV9 and TRBJ2-1, is DSGVTQTPKHLITATGQRVTLRCSPRSGDLSVYWYQQSLDQGLQFLIQYYNGEERAKGNILERFSAQQFPDLHSELNLSSLELGDSALYFCASSVIAGFSYNEQFFGPGTRLTVL.

This chain uses TRBV28 with TRBJ2-3; TRBD2 matches 9 bases. V dropped 3 bases and J dropped 4; count of bases not matched to a gene: 5. The CDR3 is 15 amino acids. Looked up from germline, CDR1 is MDHEN and CDR2 is SYDVKM. The CDR3 sequence is CASSLIAGVADTQYF. CDR3 DNA: TGTGCCAGCAGTTTGATAGCGGGAGTGGCAGATACGCAGTATTTT. Combining the CDR3 with reference TRBV28 and TRBJ2-3 gives the whole variable domain DVKVTQSSRYLVKRTGEKVFLECVQDMDHENMFWYRQDPGLGLRLIYFSYDVKMKEKGDIPEGYSVSREKKERFSLILESASTNQTSMYLCASSLIAGVADTQYFGPGTRLTVL.

In this sample, this clone turned up once. The J gene is TRBJ2-7, the V gene TRBV7-9; TRBD2 aligns across 9 bases. V lost 4 bases and J lost 4; bases outside the gene matches: 8. Germline CDR1 is SEHNR and CDR2 is FQNEAQ (reference sequence). This CDR3 comprises 15 residues. The CDR3 here is CASSSRTSVRYEQYF. The CDR3 coding sequence is TGTGCCAGCAGCTCCCGGACTAGCGTTCGGTACGAGCAGTACTTC. The full variable domain, in which reference TRBV7-9 and TRBJ2-7 provide the parts outside the CDR3, is DTGVSQNPRHKITKRGQNVTFRCDPISEHNRLYWYRQTLGQGPEFLTYFQNEAQLEKSRLLSDRFSAERPKGSFSTLEIQRTEQGDSAMYLCASSSRTSVRYEQYFGPGTRLTVT.

The rearrangement uses TRBV12-3 or TRBV12-4 and TRBJ1-2; TRBD1 aligns across 7 bases. The ends lost 3 bases at V and 11 bases at J; junction bases unmatched: 6. The CDR3 contains 12 residues. The CDR3 is CASSFAGTEYTF. CDR3 DNA: TGTGCCAGCAGTTTCGCCGGGACAGAGTACACCTTC.

The chain joins TRBV11-2 to TRBJ1-2, with 9 bases fitting TRBD1. The CDR3 is made up of 15 amino acids. The trim removed 3 bases at V and 6 bases at J, leaving 8 bases unmatched. Germline V gene lookup returns CDR1 SGHAT and CDR2 FQNNGV. As DNA, the CDR3 is TGTGCCAGCAGCTTGACAGGGGGTTTTAGCGATGGCTACACCTTC. The encoded protein is CASSLTGGFSDGYTF.

The chain employs TRBV28 and TRBJ1-2, with D perhaps TRBD1 (6 bases). Deletions cut 7 bases from V and 2 bases from J, with 14 bases between. Germline CDR1 reads MDHEN; CDR2 reads SYDVKM. The CDR3 consists of 14 residues. The chain's CDR3 is CASIGQGLNYGYTF. In nucleotides, the CDR3 is TGTGCCAGCATCGGTCAGGGGTTAAACTATGGCTACACCTTC.

The rearrangement links TRBV7-9 to TRBJ2-2, with 9 positions matching TRBD1. Germline V gives CDR1 SEHNR, CDR2 FQNEAQ (reference sequence). Germline trimming cut 8 bases from V and 6 bases from J; bases unmatched to any gene: 7. The CDR3 has 14 amino acids. The CDR3 loop is CASPGTGRPGELFF. The CDR3 DNA reads TGTGCCAGCCCCGGGACAGGGAGACCCGGGGAGCTGTTTTTT.